This T cell receptor beta chain was identified in a study of blood T cell repertoires in COVID-19. Study context: The study drew acute and convalescent COVID-19 samples from the United States, Italy and Spain.

The CDR3 loop spans 16 amino acids. From germline, CDR1 is SGHNT and CDR2 YYREEE (reference sequence). V was trimmed by 0 bases and J by 9 bases, leaving 19 bases between them. Assay: immunoSEQ multiplex PCR; the TCRdb copy retains only in-frame clones and omits some. The table lists roughly 70,000 clones, roughly 86% of them singletons. Input material: peripheral blood. This chain links TRBV5-4 with TRBJ2-1; weak D call: TRBD2 (5 bases). The TCR was taken from a man in his 70s with active COVID-19. CDR3 residues: CASSLGSGPTPSEQFF. The CDR3 DNA sequence: TGTGCCAGCAGCTTGGGGAGCGGCCCCACCCCCTCTGAGCAGTTCTTC.